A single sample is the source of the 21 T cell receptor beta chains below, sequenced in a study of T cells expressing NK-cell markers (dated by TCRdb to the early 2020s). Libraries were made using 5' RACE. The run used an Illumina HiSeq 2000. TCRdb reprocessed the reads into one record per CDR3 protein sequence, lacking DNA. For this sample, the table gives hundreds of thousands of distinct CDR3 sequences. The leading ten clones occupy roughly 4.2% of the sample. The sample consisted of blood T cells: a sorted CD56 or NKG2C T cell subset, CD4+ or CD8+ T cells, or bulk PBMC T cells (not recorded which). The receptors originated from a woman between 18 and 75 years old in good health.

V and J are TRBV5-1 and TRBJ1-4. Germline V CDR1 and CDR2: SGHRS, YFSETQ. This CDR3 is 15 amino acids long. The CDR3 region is CASSLVGAANEKLFF.

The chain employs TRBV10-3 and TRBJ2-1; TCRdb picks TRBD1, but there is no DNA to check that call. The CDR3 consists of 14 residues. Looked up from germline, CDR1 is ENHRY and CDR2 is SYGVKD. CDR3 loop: CAIRGQGSYNEQFF.

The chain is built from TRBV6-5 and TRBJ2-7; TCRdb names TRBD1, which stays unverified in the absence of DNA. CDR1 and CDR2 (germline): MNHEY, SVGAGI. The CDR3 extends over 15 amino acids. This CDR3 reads CASSSGTPRGGEQYF.

CDR3 sequence: CSAAGDTEAFF. The J gene is TRBJ1-1, the V gene TRBV29-1. This CDR3 is 11 amino acids long. Germline V gene data show CDR1 as SQVTM and CDR2 as ANQGSEA.

The CDR3 loop is CAWREEMNTEAFF. The rearrangement links TRBV30 to TRBJ1-1. Germline-derived CDR1 and CDR2 are GTSNPN and SVGIG (reference sequence). CDR3 length: 13 residues. Variable domain in full (rest from reference TRBV30 and TRBJ1-1): SQTIHQWPATLVQPVGSPLSLECTVEGTSNPNLYWYRQAAGRGLQLLFYSVGIGQISSEVPQNLSASRPQDRQFILSSKKLLLSDSGFYLCAWREEMNTEAFFGQGTRLTVV.

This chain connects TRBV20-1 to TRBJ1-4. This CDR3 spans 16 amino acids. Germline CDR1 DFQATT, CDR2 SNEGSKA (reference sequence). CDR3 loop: CSASDGVVATNEKLFF.

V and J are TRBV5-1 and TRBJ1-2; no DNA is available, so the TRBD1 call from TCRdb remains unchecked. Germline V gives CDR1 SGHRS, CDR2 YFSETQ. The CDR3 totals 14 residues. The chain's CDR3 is CASSLASGKGGYTF.

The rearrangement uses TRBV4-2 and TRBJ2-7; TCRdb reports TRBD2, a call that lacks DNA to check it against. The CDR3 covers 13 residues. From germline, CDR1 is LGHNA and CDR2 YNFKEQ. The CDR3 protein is CASSGTSNYEQYF.

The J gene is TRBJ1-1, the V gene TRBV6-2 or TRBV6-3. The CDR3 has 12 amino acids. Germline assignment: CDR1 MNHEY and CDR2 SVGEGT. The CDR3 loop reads CASSRDYTEAFF.

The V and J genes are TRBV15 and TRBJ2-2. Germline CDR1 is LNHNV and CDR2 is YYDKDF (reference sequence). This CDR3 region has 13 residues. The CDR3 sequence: CATSGVPTGELFF.

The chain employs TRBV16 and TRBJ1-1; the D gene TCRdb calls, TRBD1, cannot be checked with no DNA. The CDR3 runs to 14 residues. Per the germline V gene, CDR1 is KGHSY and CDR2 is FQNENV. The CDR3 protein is CASSQGGGNTEAFF.

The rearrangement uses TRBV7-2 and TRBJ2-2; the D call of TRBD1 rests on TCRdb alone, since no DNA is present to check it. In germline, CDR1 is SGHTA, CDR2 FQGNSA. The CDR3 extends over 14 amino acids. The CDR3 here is CASSLKGIAGELFF.

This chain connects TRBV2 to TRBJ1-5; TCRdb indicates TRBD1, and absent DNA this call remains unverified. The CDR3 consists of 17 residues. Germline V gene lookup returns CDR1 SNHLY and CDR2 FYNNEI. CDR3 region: CASRGSGQSYSNQPQHF.

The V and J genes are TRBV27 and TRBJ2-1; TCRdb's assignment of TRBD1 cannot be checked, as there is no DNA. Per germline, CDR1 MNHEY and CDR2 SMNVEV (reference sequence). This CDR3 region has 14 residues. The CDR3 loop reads CASRLRDQFNEQFF.

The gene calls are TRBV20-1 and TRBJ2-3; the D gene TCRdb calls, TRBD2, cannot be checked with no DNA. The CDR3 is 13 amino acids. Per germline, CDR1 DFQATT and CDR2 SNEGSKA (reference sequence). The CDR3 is CSAPSGVTDTQYF.

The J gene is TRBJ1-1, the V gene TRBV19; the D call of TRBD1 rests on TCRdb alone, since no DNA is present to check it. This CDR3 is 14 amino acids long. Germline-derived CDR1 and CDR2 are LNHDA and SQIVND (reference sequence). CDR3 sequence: CASSRGGKNTEAFF.

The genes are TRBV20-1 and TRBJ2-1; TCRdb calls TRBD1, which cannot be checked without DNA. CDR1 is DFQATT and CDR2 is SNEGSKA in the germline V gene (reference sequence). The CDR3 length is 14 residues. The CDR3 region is CSARTAYGANEQFF.

This chain's CDR3 is CAWSDHVGETQYF. This chain links TRBV30 with TRBJ2-5. The CDR3 runs 13 residues. In germline, CDR1 is GTSNPN, CDR2 SVGIG (reference sequence). Variable domain in full (rest from reference TRBV30 and TRBJ2-5): SQTIHQWPATLVQPVGSPLSLECTVEGTSNPNLYWYRQAAGRGLQLLFYSVGIGQISSEVPQNLSASRPQDRQFILSSKKLLLSDSGFYLCAWSDHVGETQYFGPGTRLLVL.

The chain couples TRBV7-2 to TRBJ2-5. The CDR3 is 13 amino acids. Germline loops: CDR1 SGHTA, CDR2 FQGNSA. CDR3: CASSLVRTETQYF.

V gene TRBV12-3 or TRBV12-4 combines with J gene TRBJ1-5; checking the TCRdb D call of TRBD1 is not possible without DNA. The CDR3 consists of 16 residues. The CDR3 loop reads CASSVAGQGGNQPQHF.

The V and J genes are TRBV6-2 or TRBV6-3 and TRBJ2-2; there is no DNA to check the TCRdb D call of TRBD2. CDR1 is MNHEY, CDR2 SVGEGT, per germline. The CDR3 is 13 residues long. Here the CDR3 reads CASSWGGTGELFF.